A selection of T cell receptor beta chains follows, all from one sample in a study of blood T cell repertoires in COVID-19. TCRdb keeps only in-frame clones here, not all; method: immunoSEQ multiplex PCR. Of more than 85,000 clones in the sample, 70% to 90% were seen once. The sample consisted of peripheral blood. The receptors come from a human donor in a cohort sampled during active COVID-19. The conserved cysteine and the conserved F or W are not part of the CDR3 here.

cdr3_length,j_call,v_call,cdr3_aa
12,TRBJ2-5,TRBV2,ASHKGGGVETQY
13,TRBJ2-7,TRBV11-1,ASSFGTGDTYEQY
14,TRBJ1-2,TRBV18,ASSPQTGGRGYGYT
11,TRBJ1-5,TRBV3-1/TRBV3-2,ASTGGSNQPQH
13,TRBJ2-7,TRBV19,ASTGLTGGIYEQY
13,TRBJ2-2,TRBV7-2,ASRTLAGGVGELF
10,TRBJ1-1,TRBV29-1,SVSGGDAEAF
12,TRBJ2-4,TRBV7-9,ASSLSDSRNIQY
14,TRBJ2-3,TRBV5-4,ASSLGGRDNTDTQY
13,TRBJ2-3,TRBV30,AWRVSGGATDTQY
13,TRBJ2-7,TRBV4-2,ASSQGLTASYEQY
11,TRBJ1-5,TRBV28,ASRLDRNQPQH
10,TRBJ1-1,TRBV10-1,ASSGRGTEAF
12,TRBJ2-1,TRBV19,ASSTKQGFNEQF
13,TRBJ1-1,TRBV6-6,ASSLLQGARTEAF
10,TRBJ1-2,TRBV18,ASSRDRPGYT
13,TRBJ2-5,TRBV6-5,ASSRQAGGQETQY
13,TRBJ1-4,TRBV18,ASSPGQGKGEKLF
12,TRBJ2-5,TRBV7-8,ASSLSRGQETQY
13,TRBJ2-5,TRBV5-4,ASRSSTGAQETQY
14,TRBJ2-2,TRBV13,ASSPGTGGFAGELF
9,TRBJ1-1,TRBV20-1,SAREGIGAF
12,TRBJ2-1,TRBV5-1,ASSLDLISNEQF
12,TRBJ1-4,TRBV10-3,AISGDRGREKLF
12,TRBJ1-1,TRBV28,ASSRKGVRTEAF
10,TRBJ1-1,TRBV29-1,SALQGTTEAF
13,TRBJ1-2,TRBV2,ASSERREANYGYT
11,TRBJ2-3,TRBV10-1,ASSVAGGQTQY
11,TRBJ1-1,TRBV2,ASQVLTNTEAF